A single sample gave rise to the 21 T cell receptor beta chains below, sequenced in a study of cytomegalovirus exposure and HLA in healthy donors. Amplification used 60 Vbeta primers and 13 Jbeta primers. Profiling relied on immunoSEQ multiplex PCR, and the TCRdb table lists in-frame clones only, not all of them. The sample carries over 150,000 clones, 70% to 80% recorded once. Sequences were obtained from PBMCs. The receptors stem from a middle-aged man in good health and CMV-seronegative.

The chain uses TRBV19 and TRBJ2-2; TRBD2 aligns across 7 bases. The J segment lost 7 bases and the V segment lost 9 bases, leaving 11 bases of the junction unmatched. The germline CDR1 and CDR2 sequences are LNHDA and SQIVND (reference sequence). CDR3 size: 14 residues. This CDR3 reads CASEESGAFGELFF. CDR3 bases: TGTGCCAGCGAAGAGAGCGGGGCATTCGGGGAGCTGTTTTTT.

The chain has TRBV10-1 and TRBJ1-5, with 7 bases lining up with TRBD1. With V trimmed by 8 bases and J by 9 bases, 13 bases remained unmatched. Germline V gene data show CDR1 as WNHNN and CDR2 as SYGVQD (reference sequence). CDR3 length: 14 residues. The CDR3 DNA follows: TGCGCCAGCGGTGTCCACAGGGGCAGTTGGCCCCAGCATTTT. This translates into CASGVHRGSWPQHF.

The chain couples TRBV7-3 to TRBJ2-3; 11 nucleotides align to TRBD2. Germline assignment: CDR1 SGHTA and CDR2 FQGTGA. Unmatched junction bases numbered 4, after V lost 5 bases and J lost 3 bases. The CDR3 loop spans 15 amino acids. In nucleotides, the CDR3 is TGTGCCAGCAGCCCTAGACTAGCGGGGACAGATACGCAGTATTTT. Amino acids: CASSPRLAGTDTQYF.

This chain connects TRBV2 to TRBJ1-2; 7 bases map to TRBD1. Per germline, CDR1 SNHLY and CDR2 FYNNEI. CDR3 length: 12 amino acids. V lost 10 bases to trimming and J lost 2 bases; unmatched junction nucleotides: 4. CDR3 in amino acids: CATRGQNYGYTF. Written as DNA, the CDR3 is TGTGCCACTCGGGGACAGAACTATGGCTACACCTTC.

The CDR3 loop is CAISEKGGPPNEQFF. Here the CDR3 DNA reads TGTGCCATCAGTGAGAAGGGGGGGCCGCCGAATGAGCAGTTCTTC. This chain connects TRBV10-3 to TRBJ2-1, with D possibly being TRBD2 (7 bases). The CDR3 is made up of 15 amino acids. V was clipped by 2 bases and J by 7 bases, with 15 bases between them. Germline lookup yields CDR1 ENHRY and CDR2 SYGVKD.

The rearrangement joins TRBV7-2 to TRBJ2-1, with 8 bases that match TRBD2. V lost 5 bases, J lost 0 bases, and 9 bases stayed unmatched. This CDR3 contains 17 residues. From germline, CDR1 is SGHTA and CDR2 FQGNSA. CDR3: CASSLSGATFSYNEQFF. As DNA, the CDR3 is TGTGCCAGCAGCCTTAGCGGGGCGACCTTCTCCTACAATGAGCAGTTCTTC.

The chain has TRBV14 and TRBJ2-2; a weak D match, TRBD2 (5 bases). The CDR3 is made up of 16 amino acids. V was pared by 1 base and J by 2 bases, with 11 bases between. Germline V gene lookup returns CDR1 SGHDN and CDR2 FVKESK. CDR3 sequence reads: CASSQVLGLNTGELFF. The CDR3 bases are TGTGCCAGCAGCCAAGTACTCGGACTTAACACCGGGGAGCTGTTTTTT.

The chain joins TRBV2 to TRBJ2-5; 11 positions match TRBD2. With V trimmed by 6 bases and J by 6 bases, 15 bases remained unmatched. The germline V gene encodes CDR1 SNHLY and CDR2 FYNNEI. CDR3 size: 17 residues. The CDR3 nucleotides read TGTGCCAGCAGGCCCCTTCCTAGCGGGGGGTTCGTAAAGACCCAGTACTTC. This gives the protein CASRPLPSGGFVKTQYF.

The gene calls are TRBV10-3 and TRBJ1-1; D perhaps matches TRBD1 (5 bases). Germline lookup yields CDR1 ENHRY and CDR2 SYGVKD. The CDR3 contains 14 residues. V gave up 0 bases and J gave up 6 bases, with 11 bases separating them. CDR3 bases: TGTGCCATCAGTGAGTCCATTCAGGGCGCTGAAGCTTTCTTT. Translating it yields CAISESIQGAEAFF.

The CDR3 coding sequence is TGTGCCTGGACAGGGCTAACGCAGTATTTT. It translates to CAWTGLTQYF. The chain recombines TRBV30 with TRBJ2-3, with D perhaps TRBD1 (5 bases). Per germline, CDR1 GTSNPN and CDR2 SVGIG (reference sequence). V was pared by 4 bases and J by 9 bases, with 8 bases between. The CDR3 loop spans 10 amino acids.

This clone showed up just once. J is TRBJ2-2 and V is TRBV5-4, with TRBD2 identical over 7 bases. This CDR3 contains 15 residues. Trimming removed 4 bases from V and 6 bases from J; junction bases left unmatched: 9. Per the germline V gene, CDR1 is SGHNT and CDR2 is YYREEE (reference sequence). The CDR3 bases are TGTGCCAGCAGCCGCGAGGCGGGGGACCCCGGGGAGCTGTTTTTT. This translates into CASSREAGDPGELFF.

V usage is TRBV4-1 and J usage is TRBJ1-5; tentative D call: TRBD1 (5 bases). V gave up 3 bases and J gave up 4 bases, with 7 bases separating them. Germline V gene data show CDR1 as MGHRA and CDR2 as YSYEKL. This CDR3 region has 13 residues. The chain's CDR3 is CASSQGLNQPQHF. CDR3 nucleotides: TGCGCCAGCAGCCAGGGACTGAATCAGCCCCAGCATTTT.

The gene calls are TRBV7-3 and TRBJ2-1; D is unclear. The CDR3 totals 13 residues. Trimming took off 5 bases at V and 6 bases at J, with 11 bases between the two ends. Germline values: CDR1 SGHTA, CDR2 FQGTGA. Here the CDR3 DNA reads TGTGCCAGCAGCCCGAGTTCGCGCAATGAGCAGTTCTTC. Its translation: CASSPSSRNEQFF.

This rearrangement joins TRBV7-3 to TRBJ2-1; possible D gene TRBD2, 6 bases. Germline V gene sequence: CDR1 SGHTA, CDR2 FQGTGA. V was trimmed by 3 bases and J by 5 bases, leaving 14 bases between them. This CDR3 is 15 amino acids long. The CDR3 protein is CASSFLGGAHNEQFF. As DNA, the CDR3 is TGTGCCAGCAGCTTTCTCGGCGGGGCTCACAATGAGCAGTTCTTC.

The gene calls are TRBV21-1 and TRBJ1-2; TRBD1 is the table's D call, not checked against the DNA. TRBV21-1 is designated a pseudogene. The CDR3 is 16 amino acids. The DNA of the CDR3 is TGTGCCAGCAGCCCCATGACAGGGGATAAAAACTATGGCTACACCTTC. Encoded protein: CASSPMTGDKNYGYTF.

The genes are TRBV10-2 and TRBJ2-7, with TRBD1 matching over 7 bases. The CDR3 totals 14 residues. The V and J ends lost 6 bases and 5 bases, in that order; junction bases with no gene match: 10. Germline lookup yields CDR1 WSHSY and CDR2 SAAADI. This CDR3 is CASSPTGQLNEQYF. The DNA of the CDR3 is TGCGCCAGCAGCCCGACAGGGCAACTAAACGAGCAGTACTTC.

The chain recombines TRBV4-1 with TRBJ2-7, with TRBD2 identical over 7 bases. The J segment lost 2 bases and the V segment lost 3 bases, leaving 10 bases of the junction unmatched. The germline CDR1 and CDR2 sequences are MGHRA and YSYEKL. This CDR3 is built from 16 residues. CDR3 region: CASSHPPAGKAYEQYF. The CDR3 nucleotides read TGCGCCAGCAGCCACCCTCCAGCGGGGAAAGCCTACGAGCAGTACTTC.

J is TRBJ2-2 and V is TRBV2; 7 nucleotides agree with TRBD2. V shed 4 bases, J shed 2 bases, and the junction held 7 bases outside the gene matches. CDR3 length equals 16 residues. Germline V gives CDR1 SNHLY, CDR2 FYNNEI. CDR3: CASSGSGTINTGELFF. Written as DNA, the CDR3 is TGTGCCAGCAGTGGCTCCGGGACTATTAACACCGGGGAGCTGTTTTTT.

Only one count was recorded for this clone. The chain recombines TRBV7-3 with TRBJ2-5; TRBD2 might be the D (6 bases). V lost 5 bases, J lost 2 bases, and 9 bases lay in between. Germline-derived CDR1 and CDR2 are SGHTA and FQGTGA. The CDR3 has 13 residues. The CDR3 spells CASSPGTQETQYF. CDR3 DNA sequence: TGTGCCAGCAGCCCAGGGACTCAAGAGACCCAGTACTTC.

The chain couples TRBV7-8 to TRBJ2-1; 7 bases are a match to TRBD1. This CDR3 comprises 15 residues. Per the germline V gene, CDR1 is SGHVS and CDR2 is FQNEAQ. V shed 3 bases, J shed 2 bases, and the junction held 4 bases outside the gene matches. CDR3 amino acids: CASSLGQTTYNEQFF. CDR3 DNA sequence: TGTGCCAGCAGCTTGGGACAGACCACCTACAATGAGCAGTTCTTC. Full variable domain (rest looked up from reference TRBV7-8 and TRBJ2-1): GAGVSQSPRYKVAKRGQDVALRCDPISGHVSLFWYQQALGQGPEFLTYFQNEAQLDKSGLPSDRFFAERPEGSVSTLKIQRTQQEDSAVYLCASSLGQTTYNEQFFGPGTRLTVL.

This rearrangement joins TRBV10-3 to TRBJ1-2, with D unresolved. V was trimmed by 5 bases and J by 4 bases, leaving 11 bases between them. CDR3 length equals 13 residues. Germline lookup yields CDR1 ENHRY and CDR2 SYGVKD. The CDR3 DNA sequence: TGTGCCATCAGTTCCCCGGGGTTCTATGGCTACACCTTC. It translates to CAISSPGFYGYTF.